The 22 T cell receptor beta chains given below trace back to one sample, sequenced in a study of T cells in women clearing cervical HPV infection. Clones were sequenced by immunoSEQ multiplex PCR, and TCRdb holds only the in-frame ones, with some missing. The table for this sample gives about 17,000 clones. Material: blood buffy coat. All receptors derive from a woman between 18 and 75 years old with a cervical HPV16 infection that either progressed to CIN3+ or cleared (not recorded which).

Details on this clone: The read stops 3 residues short of the end of the CDR3; the missing end is completed from the germline J gene. The rearrangement joins TRBV7-6 to TRBJ1-1; D might be TRBD1 (6 bases). This CDR3 has 15 residues. V was shortened by 6 bases and J by 5 bases, with 19 bases between the two germline ends. Germline CDR1 SGHVS, CDR2 FNYEAQ. This CDR3 reads CASSKETGRLTEAFF. Incomplete CDR3 DNA: TGTGCCAGCAGTAAAGAGACAGGAAGGCTGACTGAA.

Concerning this clone itself: The read halts 3 residues ahead of the CDR3 end, with the missing end drawn from the germline J gene. The chain has TRBV20-1 and TRBJ2-7, with 10 bases fitting TRBD2. This CDR3 is 16 amino acids long. Germline values: CDR1 DFQATT, CDR2 SNEGSKA (reference sequence). V trimming: 0 bases; J trimming: 3 bases; junction bases outside the gene matches: 8. This CDR3 reads CSARDLVASGSYEQYF. The DNA read from the CDR3 is TGCAGTGCTAGAGATCTCGTGGCTAGCGGGAGCTACGAG.

For this clone: With the read ending 3 residues before the CDR3 end, the germline J gene is used to fill in that end. This chain connects TRBV4-1 to TRBJ2-2; no definite D call. Trimming took 7 bases from V and 4 from J, leaving 10 bases between them. The CDR3 contains 13 residues. The germline V gene encodes CDR1 MGHRA and CDR2 YSYEKL. The CDR3 bases that were read are TGCGCCAGCACTCAAAAAGGCACCGGGGAG. It yields the protein CASTQKGTGE. In full, the CDR3 reads CASTQKGTGELFF.

On this clone itself: The read comes to an end 3 residues before the CDR3 does, leaving the germline J gene to fill in the end. V and J are TRBV6-1 and TRBJ2-1; TRBD2 might be the D (5 bases). The CDR3 covers 16 residues. CDR1 MNHNS and CDR2 SASEGT come from the germline V gene. V was trimmed by 3 bases and J by 6 bases, leaving 18 bases between them. The covered CDR3 bases are TGTGCCAGCAGTGATCGGGCCCGGGGAAGTGGCAATGAG. Protein sequence: CASSDRARGSGNE. The complete CDR3 protein is CASSDRARGSGNEQFF.

As to this clone: The read is 3 residues too short to cover the CDR3 end, so that end is filled in from the germline J gene. The V gene is TRBV4-1, the J gene TRBJ1-2; TRBD1 matches at 10 bases. V was pared by 4 bases and J by 2 bases, with 7 bases of the junction left unmatched. Germline CDR1 reads MGHRA; CDR2 reads YSYEKL. The CDR3 covers 16 residues. The DNA read from the CDR3 is TGCGCCAGCAGCCTTAATCCGGGACAGGGGAACTATGGC. As protein: CASSLNPGQGNYG. From start to end, the CDR3 is CASSLNPGQGNYGYTF.

Concerning this clone itself: The read ends 3 residues shy of where the CDR3 ends; the end is completed using the germline J gene. This sequence joins TRBV5-1 and TRBJ2-2; 11 nucleotides line up with TRBD2. The CDR3 runs to 16 residues. Germline CDR1 is SGHRS and CDR2 is YFSETQ. V shed 7 bases and J 2 bases; nucleotides not matched to a gene: 7. The CDR3 protein is CASYPGTSGNTGELFF. CDR3 DNA, as far as it was read: TGCGCCAGCTACCCGGGGACTAGCGGAAACACCGGGGAG.

A remark on this clone: The read terminates 3 residues before the CDR3 end, so the remaining end is supplied by the germline J gene. This chain joins TRBV20-1 and TRBJ1-6; 8 positions agree with TRBD1. The CDR3 spans 16 residues. The germline V gene encodes CDR1 DFQATT and CDR2 SNEGSKA (reference sequence). CDR3 DNA (partial): TGCAGTGCTAGAGATGAATCTGGACAGGGATCGAGGCCC. Encoded protein: CSARDESGQGSRP. From start to end, the CDR3 is CSARDESGQGSRPLHF.

Turning to this clone: Sequencing ends 3 residues short of the CDR3 end; the germline J gene provides the rest. This chain links TRBV28 with TRBJ1-6, with unresolved D. The CDR3 loop spans 14 amino acids. V lost 7 bases to trimming and J lost 9 bases, with 16 bases between them. CDR1 and CDR2 from the germline V gene are MDHEN and SYDVKM. Incomplete CDR3 DNA: TGTGCCAGCACCCTTAGTCTGGTTTCTTCACCC. Amino acid sequence: CASTLSLVSSP. The full CDR3 reads CASTLSLVSSPLHF.

In the case of this clone: From the germline J gene comes the end of the CDR3, since the read stops 3 residues before it. The chain links TRBV30 to TRBJ1-2; 7 bases are shared with TRBD1. With V trimmed by 2 bases and J by 2 bases, 8 bases remained unmatched. Germline V gene lookup returns CDR1 GTSNPN and CDR2 SVGIG (reference sequence). CDR3 size: 15 residues. CDR3 bases read: TGTGCCTGGAGTCTACAGGGGACTGGAAACTATGGC. Its translation: CAWSLQGTGNYG. The entire CDR3 protein reads CAWSLQGTGNYGYTF.

As regards this clone: The read terminates 3 residues ahead of where the CDR3 ends, so the germline J gene completes it. This chain uses TRBV28 with TRBJ2-3; TRBD2 aligns across 10 bases. The CDR3 extends over 18 amino acids. Germline CDR1 reads MDHEN; CDR2 reads SYDVKM. With V trimmed by 8 bases and J by 0 bases, 14 bases remained unmatched. CDR3 in amino acids: CASSAPGLATFSTDTQYF. The DNA read from the CDR3 is TGTGCCAGCTCGGCCCCGGGACTAGCGACTTTTAGCACAGATACG.

To note about this clone: With the read ending 3 residues before the CDR3 end, the germline J gene is used to fill in that end. The chain has TRBV20-1 and TRBJ2-7; 10 bases line up with TRBD1. The junction had 8 bases not matched to a gene; V was cut back by 3 bases and J by 6 bases. CDR3 length: 14 residues. Germline V gives CDR1 DFQATT, CDR2 SNEGSKA (reference sequence). CDR3 residues: CSASYGTGEGEQYF. The covered CDR3 bases are TGCAGTGCTAGTTACGGGACAGGGGAGGGCGAG.

As regards this clone: The missing CDR3 end, 3 residues past where the read stops, is filled in from the germline J gene. The rearrangement uses TRBV5-1 and TRBJ1-4, with D possibly TRBD1 on 6 matching bases. The CDR3 contains 14 residues. V was clipped by 2 bases and J by 2 bases, with 7 bases between them. From germline, CDR1 is SGHRS and CDR2 YFSETQ. The sequenced part of the CDR3 DNA is TGCGCCAGCAGCTTACAGGGTACTAATGAAAAA. Amino acids: CASSLQGTNEK. The full CDR3 sequence reads CASSLQGTNEKLFF.

In terms of frequency, this clone is large. The read ends 3 residues before the CDR3 terminus; that terminus is restored from the germline J gene. The chain joins TRBV30 to TRBJ1-3; D unclear. The CDR3 is 13 amino acids. V was clipped by 1 base and J by 0 bases, with 4 bases between them. Germline CDR1 reads GTSNPN; CDR2 reads SVGIG (reference sequence). The CDR3 is CAWSGLSGNTIYF. Incomplete CDR3 DNA: TGTGCCTGGAGTGGACTCTCTGGAAACACC.

Notes on this clone: The CDR3 extends 3 residues past the end of the read, so its final part is completed from the germline J gene. The genes are TRBV4-1 and TRBJ2-7; TRBD2 might be the D (5 bases). Trimming pared 1 base from V and 6 bases from J, leaving 13 bases between. CDR3 length: 14 amino acids. Germline V gives CDR1 MGHRA, CDR2 YSYEKL. The CDR3 sequence is CASSQVRGNAEQYF. The covered CDR3 bases are TGCGCCAGCAGCCAAGTACGGGGTAATGCCGAG.

As regards this clone: The read falls 3 residues short of the CDR3 end, and the missing part is taken from the germline J gene. The rearrangement links TRBV5-6 to TRBJ2-1, with TRBD2 matching 7 bases. The V segment lost 2 bases and the J segment 2 bases; nucleotides outside the gene matches: 4. Germline CDR1 and CDR2: SGHDT and YYEEEE. CDR3 length equals 15 residues. The CDR3 spells CASSFLAVTYNEQFF. The sequenced CDR3 bases are TGTGCCAGCAGCTTTCTAGCGGTAACCTACAATGAG.

About this clone: The read gets to within 3 residues of the CDR3 end, and the germline J gene fills in the rest. The chain combines TRBV6-1 with TRBJ2-7; D ambiguous. There are 12 residues in the CDR3. Germline V CDR1 and CDR2: MNHNS, SASEGT. V lost 1 base and J lost 5, with 6 bases in between. This CDR3 reads CASSEVEHEQYF. Incomplete CDR3 DNA: TGTGCCAGCAGTGAAGTAGAGCACGAG.

Comments on this clone: With the read ending 3 residues before the CDR3 end, the germline J gene is used to fill in that end. The chain employs TRBV7-9 and TRBJ2-7; no definite D call. Trimming took off 5 bases at V and 4 bases at J, with 9 bases between the two ends. The CDR3 loop spans 12 amino acids. Germline V lookup: CDR1 SEHNR, CDR2 FQNEAQ (reference sequence). The part of the CDR3 DNA that was read is TGTGCCAGCAGCCACACGCAATACGAG. This sequence encodes CASSHTQYE. The entire CDR3 protein is CASSHTQYEQYF.

About this clone: The sequence runs out 3 residues before the end of the CDR3; the remainder is reconstructed from the germline J gene. V gene TRBV5-1 combines with J gene TRBJ1-6, with 7 bases aligning to TRBD1. Germline lookup yields CDR1 SGHRS and CDR2 YFSETQ. J gave up 7 bases and V 0 bases, and 4 bases lay outside the gene matches. This CDR3 region has 15 residues. The DNA read from the CDR3 is TGCGCCAGCAGCTTGGGCGACAGGGTAAATTCACCC. Amino acids: CASSLGDRVNSP. The whole CDR3 sequence is CASSLGDRVNSPLHF.

As regards this clone: Coverage ceases 3 residues before the CDR3 finishes, and the germline J gene fills in the end. The chain is built from TRBV9 and TRBJ2-1, with a weak D call TRBD2 (5 bases). Between the trimmed V and J ends, which lost 2 bases and 5 bases, there was a span of 14 bases. Germline V CDR1 and CDR2: SGDLS, YYNGEE. The CDR3 spans 15 residues. CDR3 DNA, as far as it was read: TGTGCCAGCAGCGTCGACTACGCAAGGAACAATGAG. Protein sequence: CASSVDYARNNE. The CDR3 as a whole reads CASSVDYARNNEQFF.

For this clone: The read ends 3 residues early relative to the CDR3; the germline J gene fills the gap. The chain is built from TRBV12-3 or TRBV12-4 and TRBJ1-5; D possibly corresponds to TRBD1 (5 bases). V dropped 3 bases and J dropped 6 bases, with 12 bases sitting between them. This CDR3 comprises 14 residues. The CDR3 bases that were read are TGTGCCAGCAGTTTCAGCGGGGGATTTCAGCCC. It is translated as CASSFSGGFQP. The CDR3 reads in full as CASSFSGGFQPQHF.

Of note for this clone: The missing CDR3 end, 3 residues past where the read stops, is filled in from the germline J gene. This chain connects TRBV29-1 to TRBJ2-2, with 12 bases that match TRBD1. V was pared by 6 bases and J by 3 bases, with 5 bases of the junction left unmatched. This CDR3 has 15 amino acids. Germline CDR1 SQVTM, CDR2 ANQGSEA. CDR3 DNA (partial): TGCAGCGTGGGGGACAGGGGGCTCGACACCGGGGAG. Translating it yields CSVGDRGLDTGE. In full, the CDR3 reads CSVGDRGLDTGELFF.

The CDR3: CASSRGRDEKLFF. Partial CDR3 DNA: TGTGCCAGCAGCAGGGGTAGGGATGAAAAA. The chain employs TRBV2 and TRBJ1-4, with TRBD1 as a possible D gene (6 bases). The read falls 3 residues short of the CDR3 end, and the missing part is taken from the germline J gene. CDR1 and CDR2 from the germline V gene are SNHLY and FYNNEI. The V end was cut by 6 bases, the J end by 6 bases, with 11 bases between. This CDR3 region has 13 residues.